The clone carrying this T cell receptor beta chain came up many times. Its antigen is as yet unknown. The CDR3 contains 15 residues. CDR1 is MNHNS and CDR2 is SASEGT in the germline V gene. V lost 5 bases, J lost 4 bases, and 7 bases stayed unmatched. Regions amplified from RNA transcripts were the TCR beta CDR3 regions. HTBI primers were the set used in a first-round RT-PCR of the TCR CDR3. TCRdb re-derived calls from the multiplex PCR reads in MiXCR, one entry per CDR3 protein. Altogether a few hundred thousand distinct CDR3 sequences are present, roughly 20% being singletons, with the ten largest covering around a quarter. Newly diagnosed hyperthyroidism patients aged 18 to 65 years had disease lasting under 2 months. The authors took PBMCs from 10 ml fresh peripheral blood. The sample is drawn from a study of T cells in Graves' hyperthyroidism and ophthalmopathy. Turning to the study itself: At initial diagnosis, before any treatment had begun, peripheral blood was obtained. Overall study findings and caveats: In the blood, most expanded thyroid clonotypes above 0.001 appeared as well.

The chain has TRBV6-1 and TRBJ1-5, with 8 nucleotides matching TRBD1. This TCR came from a man aged 18 to 29 with Graves' hyperthyroidism. Sequencing was performed on blood. DNA of the CDR3: TGTGCCAGCAGTAAAGACAGGGGATTGAATCAGCCCCAGCATTTT. This encodes CASSKDRGLNQPQHF.